Listed here are 4 T cell receptor beta chains from one sample, sequenced in a study of OX40 agonist ivuxolimab in advanced cancers. Assay used: immunoSEQ multiplex PCR; TCRdb lists only in-frame clones, some missing. In the table there are tens of thousands of clones, over 80% of which are singletons. Sequencing used CD4+ or CD8+ T cells sorted from blood, obtained in a trial of the OX40 agonist ivuxolimab. These receptors were collected from an adult with an advanced solid tumor such as melanoma, head and neck, liver or kidney cancer.

The chain recombines TRBV7-2 with TRBJ2-3, with D unclear. Trimming stripped 5 bases from V and 2 bases from J, with 8 bases between. Per germline, CDR1 SGHTA and CDR2 FQGNSA. The CDR3 covers 13 residues. The CDR3 is CASSARPTDTQYF. The CDR3 coding sequence is TGTGCCAGCAGCGCTAGGCCCACAGATACGCAGTATTTT. Combining the CDR3 with reference TRBV7-2 and TRBJ2-3 gives the whole variable domain GAGVSQSPSNKVTEKGKDVELRCDPISGHTALYWYRQSLGQGLEFLIYFQGNSAPDKSGLPSDRFSAERTGGSVSTLTIQRTQQEDSAVYLCASSARPTDTQYFGPGTRLTVL.

V gene TRBV28 combines with J gene TRBJ1-4, with TRBD1 as a possible D gene (5 bases). The CDR3 spans 16 residues. The germline gives CDR1 MDHEN, CDR2 SYDVKM. V lost 2 bases, J lost 0 bases, and 10 bases lay in between. The CDR3 DNA reads TGTGCCAGCAGTTTAACGGGGACTGCAACTAATGAAAAACTGTTTTTT. It yields the protein CASSLTGTATNEKLFF.

V and J are TRBV30 and TRBJ1-3; D is undetermined. Germline CDR1 reads GTSNPN; CDR2 reads SVGIG (reference sequence). Trimming took off 5 bases at V and 1 base at J, with 15 bases between the two ends. The CDR3 is made up of 15 amino acids. This CDR3 is CAWATGRLSGNTIYF. CDR3 DNA sequence: TGTGCCTGGGCCACCGGACGCTTATCTGGAAACACCATATATTTT.

The gene calls are TRBV19 and TRBJ1-4; D is unclear. The CDR3 has 16 residues. Looked up from germline, CDR1 is LNHDA and CDR2 is SQIVND (reference sequence). V lost 3 bases and J 5 bases, leaving 16 bases between the germline ends. This CDR3 is CASSIPLTIGNEKLFF. For the CDR3, the DNA is TGTGCCAGTAGTATTCCCCTGACCATCGGGAATGAAAAACTGTTTTTT.